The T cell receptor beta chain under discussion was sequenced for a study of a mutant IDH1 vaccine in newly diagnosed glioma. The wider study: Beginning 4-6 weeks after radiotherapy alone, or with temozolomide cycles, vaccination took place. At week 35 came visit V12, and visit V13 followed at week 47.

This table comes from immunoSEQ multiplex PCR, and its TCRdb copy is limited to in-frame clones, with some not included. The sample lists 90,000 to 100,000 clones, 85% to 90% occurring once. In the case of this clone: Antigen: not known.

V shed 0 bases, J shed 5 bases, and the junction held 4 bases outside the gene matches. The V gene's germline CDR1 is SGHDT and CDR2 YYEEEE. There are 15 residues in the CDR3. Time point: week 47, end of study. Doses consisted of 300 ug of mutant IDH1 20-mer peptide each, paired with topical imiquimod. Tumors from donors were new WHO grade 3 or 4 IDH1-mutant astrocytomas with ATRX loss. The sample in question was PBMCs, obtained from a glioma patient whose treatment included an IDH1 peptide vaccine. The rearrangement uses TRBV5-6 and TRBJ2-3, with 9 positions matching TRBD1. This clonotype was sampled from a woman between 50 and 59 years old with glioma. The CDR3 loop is CASSLETGGVDTQYF. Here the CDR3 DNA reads TGTGCCAGCAGCTTGGAGACAGGGGGTGTAGATACGCAGTATTTT.